This T cell receptor (beta chain) was profiled in a study of T cell repertoires in cytomegalovirus infection. Looking at the study overall: Matching HLA type and CMV infection were both indicated by public TCR beta signatures.

CDR3 length: 13 amino acids. Unmatched junction bases numbered 8, after V lost 6 bases and J lost 9 bases. Study conclusions and caveats: Predominance within the ex vivo response was attributable to HLA-C-restricted CMV-specific TCR beta clonotypes. Cumulative frequency (of public TCR beta family members) identified carriers of CMV plus the relevant HLA.

TCRdb called the reads again in MiXCR, with one record for every CDR3 protein. The table shows 200,000 to 300,000 distinct CDR3 sequences, with over 8% occurring only once. In its sample, this clonotype was seen many times. Its matching antigen is unknown. Sequencing was done on a sample of PBMCs. V usage is TRBV12-3 or TRBV12-4 and J usage is TRBJ2-5; TRBD2 matches at 9 bases. This TCR was recovered from a human donor in good health (CMV status not recorded). Some clones in this sample may be carry-over from other donors' samples. The CDR3 sequence: CASSLSGGQAQYF. The CDR3 DNA reads TGTGCCAGCAGCCTTAGCGGGGGCCAGGCCCAGTACTTC.